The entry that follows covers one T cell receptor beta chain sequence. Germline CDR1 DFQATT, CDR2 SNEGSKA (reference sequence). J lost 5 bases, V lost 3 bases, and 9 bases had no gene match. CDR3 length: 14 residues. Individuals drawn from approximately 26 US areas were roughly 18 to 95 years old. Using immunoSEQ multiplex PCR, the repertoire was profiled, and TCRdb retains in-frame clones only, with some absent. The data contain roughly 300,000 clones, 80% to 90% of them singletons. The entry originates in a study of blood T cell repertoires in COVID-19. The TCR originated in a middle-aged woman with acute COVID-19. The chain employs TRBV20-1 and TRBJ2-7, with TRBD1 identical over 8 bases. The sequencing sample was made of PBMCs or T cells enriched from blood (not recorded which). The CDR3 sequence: CSASGNRGWNEQYF. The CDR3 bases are TGCAGTGCTAGTGGAAACAGGGGGTGGAACGAGCAGTACTTC.